This T cell receptor beta chain stems from a study of blood T cell repertoires in COVID-19. On the study more broadly: Italy, Spain and the United States were the sources of the convalescent and acute COVID-19 samples. PBMCs, B-cell-depleted T cells, or T cells provided the cDNA or gDNA that made up the material.

Sequencing was performed with immunoSEQ multiplex PCR; in TCRdb, only in-frame clones are kept and a portion is missing. The sample has 85,000 to 120,000 clones; approximately 91% are singletons. Sequencing was done on a sample of peripheral blood. This TCR was sampled from a man in his late teens or twenties with acute or convalescent COVID-19.

Here the CDR3 DNA reads TGTGCCATCAGTGAGACATTGGGGGGGAGAAGTGAGCAGTTCTTC. It translates to CAISETLGGRSEQFF. The rearrangement joins TRBV10-3 to TRBJ2-1; 7 bases fit TRBD2. V shed 2 bases and J 9 bases; nucleotides not matched to a gene: 10. The CDR3 covers 15 residues. The germline gives CDR1 ENHRY, CDR2 SYGVKD.